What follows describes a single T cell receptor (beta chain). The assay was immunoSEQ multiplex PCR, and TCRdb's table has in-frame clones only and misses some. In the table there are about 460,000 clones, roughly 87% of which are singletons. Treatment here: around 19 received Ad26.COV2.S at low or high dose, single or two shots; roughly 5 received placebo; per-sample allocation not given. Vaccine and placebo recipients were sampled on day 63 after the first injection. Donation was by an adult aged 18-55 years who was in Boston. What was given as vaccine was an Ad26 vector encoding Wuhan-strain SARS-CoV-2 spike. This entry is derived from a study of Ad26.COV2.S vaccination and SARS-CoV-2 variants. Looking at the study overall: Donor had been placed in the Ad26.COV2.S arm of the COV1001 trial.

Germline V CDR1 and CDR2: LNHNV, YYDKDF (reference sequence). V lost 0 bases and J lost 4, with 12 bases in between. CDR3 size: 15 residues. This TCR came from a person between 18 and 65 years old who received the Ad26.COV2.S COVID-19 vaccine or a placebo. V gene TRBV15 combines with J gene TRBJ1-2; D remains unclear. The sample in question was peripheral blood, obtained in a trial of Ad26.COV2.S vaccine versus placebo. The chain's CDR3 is CATSRDGGWAYGYTF. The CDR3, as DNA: TGTGCCACCAGCAGAGATGGAGGTTGGGCCTATGGCTACACCTTC. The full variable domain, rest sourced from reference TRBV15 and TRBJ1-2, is DAMVIQNPRYQVTQFGKPVTLSCSQTLNHNVMYWYQQKSSQAPKLLFHYYDKDFNNEADTPDNFQSRRPNTSFCFLDIRSPGLGDTAMYLCATSRDGGWAYGYTFGSGTRLTVV.